This T cell receptor (beta chain) was captured in a study of OX40 agonist ivuxolimab in advanced cancers. Profiling relied on immunoSEQ multiplex PCR, and the TCRdb table lists in-frame clones only, not all of them. The sample has 40,000 to 60,000 clones, 75% to 80% seen once. The input for sequencing was CD4+ or CD8+ T cells sorted from blood, taken in a trial of the OX40 agonist ivuxolimab. The receptor was derived from an adult with an advanced solid tumor such as melanoma, head and neck, liver or kidney cancer.

The CDR3 loop is CASSSHQGAEETQYF. The CDR3 DNA follows: TGTGCCAGCAGCTCCCATCAGGGGGCTGAAGAGACCCAGTACTTC. The V and J genes are TRBV11-2 and TRBJ2-5, with 8 bases lining up with TRBD1. Germline V gives CDR1 SGHAT, CDR2 FQNNGV. This CDR3 has 15 residues. Trimming cost V 4 bases and J 3 bases; bases outside gene matches: 7. Together with reference TRBV11-2 and TRBJ2-5, the CDR3 gives the full variable domain: EAGVAQSPRYKIIEKRQSVAFWCNPISGHATLYWYQQILGQGPKLLIQFQNNGVVDDSQLPKDRFSAERLKGVDSTLKIQPAKLEDSAVYLCASSSHQGAEETQYFGPGTRLLVL.